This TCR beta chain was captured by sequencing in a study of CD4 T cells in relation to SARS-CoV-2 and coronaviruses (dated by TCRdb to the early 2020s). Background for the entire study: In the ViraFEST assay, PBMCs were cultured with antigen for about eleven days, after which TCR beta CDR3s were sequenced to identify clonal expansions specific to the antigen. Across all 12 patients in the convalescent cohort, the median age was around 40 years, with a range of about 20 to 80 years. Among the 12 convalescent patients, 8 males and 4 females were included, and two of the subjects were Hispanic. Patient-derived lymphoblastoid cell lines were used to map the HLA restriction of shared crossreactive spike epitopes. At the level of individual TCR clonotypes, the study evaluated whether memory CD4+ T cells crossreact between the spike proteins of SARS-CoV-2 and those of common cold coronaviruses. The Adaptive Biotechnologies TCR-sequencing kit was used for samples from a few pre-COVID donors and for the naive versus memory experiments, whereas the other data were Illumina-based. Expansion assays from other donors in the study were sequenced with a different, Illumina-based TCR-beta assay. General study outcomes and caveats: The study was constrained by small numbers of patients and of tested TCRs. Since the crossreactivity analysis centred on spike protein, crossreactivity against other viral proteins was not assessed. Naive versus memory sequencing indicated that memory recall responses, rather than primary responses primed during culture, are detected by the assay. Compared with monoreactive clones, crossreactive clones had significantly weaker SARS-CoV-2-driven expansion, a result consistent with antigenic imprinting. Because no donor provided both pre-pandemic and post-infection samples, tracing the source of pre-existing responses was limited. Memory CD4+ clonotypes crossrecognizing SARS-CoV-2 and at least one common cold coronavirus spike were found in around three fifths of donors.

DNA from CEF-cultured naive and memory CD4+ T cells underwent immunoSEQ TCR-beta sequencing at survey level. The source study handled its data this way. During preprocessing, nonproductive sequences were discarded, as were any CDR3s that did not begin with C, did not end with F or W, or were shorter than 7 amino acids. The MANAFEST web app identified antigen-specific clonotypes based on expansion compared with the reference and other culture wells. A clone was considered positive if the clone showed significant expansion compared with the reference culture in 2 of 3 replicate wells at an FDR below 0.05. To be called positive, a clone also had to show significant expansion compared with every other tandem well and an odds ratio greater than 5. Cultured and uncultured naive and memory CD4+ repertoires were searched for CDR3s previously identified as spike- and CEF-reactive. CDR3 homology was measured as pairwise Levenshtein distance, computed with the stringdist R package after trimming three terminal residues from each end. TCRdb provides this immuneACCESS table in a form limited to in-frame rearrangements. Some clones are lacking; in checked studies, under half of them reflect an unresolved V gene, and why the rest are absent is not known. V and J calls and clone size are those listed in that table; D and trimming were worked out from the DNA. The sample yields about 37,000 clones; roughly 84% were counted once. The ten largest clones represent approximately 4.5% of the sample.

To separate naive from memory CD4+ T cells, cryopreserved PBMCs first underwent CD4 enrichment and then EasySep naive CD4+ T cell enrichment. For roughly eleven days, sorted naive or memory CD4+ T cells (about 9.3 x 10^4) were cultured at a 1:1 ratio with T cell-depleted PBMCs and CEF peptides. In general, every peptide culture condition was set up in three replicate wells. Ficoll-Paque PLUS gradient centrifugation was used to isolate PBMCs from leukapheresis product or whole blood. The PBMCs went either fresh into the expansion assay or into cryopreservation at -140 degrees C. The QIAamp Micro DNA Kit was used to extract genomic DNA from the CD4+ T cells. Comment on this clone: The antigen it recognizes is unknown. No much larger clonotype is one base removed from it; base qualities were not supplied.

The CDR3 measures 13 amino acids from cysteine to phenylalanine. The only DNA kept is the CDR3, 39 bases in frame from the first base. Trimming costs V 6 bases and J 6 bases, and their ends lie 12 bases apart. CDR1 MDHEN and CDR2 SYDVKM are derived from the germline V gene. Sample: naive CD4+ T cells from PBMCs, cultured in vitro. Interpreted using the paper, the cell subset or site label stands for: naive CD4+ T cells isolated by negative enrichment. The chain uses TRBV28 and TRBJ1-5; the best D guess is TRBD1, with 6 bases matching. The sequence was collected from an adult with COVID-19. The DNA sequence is TGTGCCAGCAGGCAAGGGGGGGGTCAGCCCCAGCATTTT. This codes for CASRQGGGQPQHF. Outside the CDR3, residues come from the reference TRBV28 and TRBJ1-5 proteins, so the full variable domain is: DVKVTQSSRYLVKRTGEKVFLECVQDMDHENMFWYRQDPGLGLRLIYFSYDVKMKEKGDIPEGYSVSREKKERFSLILESASTNQTSMYLCASRQGGGQPQHFGDGTRLSIL.